A selection of T cell receptor beta chains follows, all from one sample in a study of cytomegalovirus exposure and HLA in healthy donors. Produced via immunoSEQ multiplex PCR; TCRdb's table is partial and in-frame only. The sample lists about 110,000 clones; 75% to 80% were seen once. The sequencing sample was made of PBMCs. These receptors came from a woman in her 30s in good health and CMV-seronegative. Both conserved end residues are trimmed from each CDR3. Fields, in order: V gene, clone size, J gene, CDR3 protein. Size is stated for part of the rows, as once, few or many counts, or as a class when the clone is expanded.

>TRBV6-8|.|TRBJ2-1
ASSSPPGSTYNEQF
>TRBV28|.|TRBJ1-2
ASREAGGDYGYT
>TRBV29-1|.|TRBJ2-7
SVRKDREYEQY
>TRBV18|.|TRBJ1-1
ASSQNRDYGTSRETEAF
>TRBV7-2|.|TRBJ2-3
ASSLAYGTSETDTQY
>TRBV10-2|once|TRBJ1-2
ASYSLRTGQSYSNYGYT
>TRBV7-9|.|TRBJ2-1
ASSLGSGGNEQF
>TRBV4-1|.|TRBJ2-1
ASSQDSAGGRYNEQF
>TRBV29-1|once|TRBJ1-5
SVGGSNQPQH
>TRBV7-2|.|TRBJ2-2
ASSSLVSAGELF
>TRBV7-9|.|TRBJ1-1
ASSSQAMGPFGAF
>TRBV18|.|TRBJ2-1
ASSWSWSNEQF
>TRBV30|once|TRBJ2-5
AGSVPPLAGETQY
>TRBV7-2|.|TRBJ2-5
ASSLVDLAGVAQY
>TRBV6-1|.|TRBJ1-2
ASSERSTAPNYGYT
>TRBV19|.|TRBJ1-2
ASSLRREYGYT
>TRBV28|.|TRBJ2-5
ASIETGSRETQY
>TRBV5-1|.|TRBJ1-1
ASSFGTGVVDTEAF
>TRBV29-1|.|TRBJ1-3
SAMSGTGDGNTIY
>TRBV7-3|.|TRBJ2-7
ASSLSGINEQY
>TRBV19|.|TRBJ2-1
ASKRLAENEQF
>TRBV5-6|.|TRBJ2-3
ASSLLASTDTQY
>TRBV5-1|.|TRBJ1-3
ASSLAYTSSGNTIY
>TRBV7-9|.|TRBJ2-7
ASSLGALSNYEQY
>TRBV30|.|TRBJ2-2
AWSVGGAGTGELF
>TRBV7-9|.|TRBJ2-7
ASSSLAGGPEQY
>TRBV5-1|.|TRBJ2-5
ASSRTSGSTRETQY
>TRBV28|.|TRBJ2-7
ASSSRGRISYEQY
>TRBV7-8|.|TRBJ1-1
APGQPNTEAF
>TRBV13|once|TRBJ1-2
ASSITQGARGYT